This T cell receptor beta chain was observed in a study of T cell changes during pregnancy in multiple sclerosis. The CDR3 spans 12 residues. The ends were cut back, 4 bases at V and 5 bases at J, with 10 bases in the middle. Per the germline V gene, CDR1 is SGHNT and CDR2 is YYREEE (reference sequence). Clones were sequenced by immunoSEQ multiplex PCR, and TCRdb holds only the in-frame ones, with some missing. Seen here are 80,000 to 100,000 clones, roughly 92% observed once, and the top ten hold about 3%. This receptor was obtained from a female donor with multiple sclerosis, enrolled in a pregnancy study. This specimen was peripheral blood, taken in the first trimester of pregnancy. The chain has TRBV5-4 and TRBJ2-7; the D gene is possibly TRBD2 (5 bases). CDR3 loop: CASSPGIHEQYF. CDR3 DNA: TGTGCCAGCAGCCCCGGGATCCACGAGCAGTACTTC.